The clone carrying this T cell receptor beta chain was found a few times. Antigen specificity is unknown. The data belong to a study of T cell repertoires in cytomegalovirus infection. Study details: Researchers turned to recently identified HLA-C-restricted CMV epitopes as well as well-studied HLA-B-restricted ones.

Using its own MiXCR run on the reads, TCRdb lists one record per CDR3 protein. In the table there are 300,000 to 400,000 distinct CDR3 sequences, 25% to 30% of which are singletons. This sequence originates from a human donor in good health (CMV status not recorded). Some clones in this sample may be carry-over from other donors' samples. Here the sequenced sample was cultured PBMCs, taken from culture after CMV antigen stimulation.

In DNA form, the CDR3 reads TGCGCCAGCAGCCAAAGGACAGGGTCCACCGGGGAGCTGTTTTTT. This translates into CASSQRTGSTGELFF. The chain carries TRBV4-1 and TRBJ2-2, with 8 nucleotides matching TRBD1. The CDR3 runs to 15 residues. V lost 2 bases to trimming and J lost 4 bases; unmatched junction nucleotides: 3. Germline values: CDR1 MGHRA, CDR2 YSYEKL.